Following are 6 T cell receptor beta chains from one sample sequenced in a study of PD-1 blockade in classical Hodgkin lymphoma. The repertoire was sequenced with immunoSEQ multiplex PCR; TCRdb's copy has only in-frame clones and lacks some. The sample records fewer than 90,000 clones, about 89% being singletons. In every patient, relapse followed autologous stem cell transplantation, while exposure to brentuximab vedotin differed. The sequenced sample was peripheral blood mononuclear cells (PBMCs), obtained at baseline. These receptor sequences come from a human donor with classical Hodgkin lymphoma.

This rearrangement joins TRBV5-1 to TRBJ2-3; D call uncertain. Germline V gene sequence: CDR1 SGHRS, CDR2 YFSETQ. Trimming took 1 base from V and 2 from J, leaving 5 bases between them. CDR3 length: 13 amino acids. The CDR3 bases are TGCGCCAGCAGCTTGCAGCCCACAGATACGCAGTATTTT. It specifies CASSLQPTDTQYF.

The chain has TRBV6-5 and TRBJ1-2, with D uncertain. CDR3 length equals 12 residues. Per the germline V gene, CDR1 is MNHEY and CDR2 is SVGAGI. Trimming shortened V by 2 bases and J by 8 bases, and 9 bases separated the two germline ends. CDR3 loop: CASSYGPVGYTF. CDR3 sequence (DNA): TGTGCCAGCAGTTACGGGCCAGTCGGCTACACCTTC.

This clone was found once. The chain employs TRBV9 and TRBJ2-1; the match to TRBD2 covers 7 bases. Germline trimming cut 0 bases from V and 2 bases from J; bases unmatched to any gene: 2. Germline V gene sequence: CDR1 SGDLS, CDR2 YYNGEE. The CDR3 loop spans 15 amino acids. CDR3 loop: CASSVDSGPYNEQFF. Here the CDR3 DNA reads TGTGCCAGCAGCGTAGATAGCGGGCCCTACAATGAGCAGTTCTTC. The variable domain in full, completed from reference TRBV9 and TRBJ2-1, reads DSGVTQTPKHLITATGQRVTLRCSPRSGDLSVYWYQQSLDQGLQFLIQYYNGEERAKGNILERFSAQQFPDLHSELNLSSLELGDSALYFCASSVDSGPYNEQFFGPGTRLTVL.

The chain carries TRBV27 and TRBJ1-2; unclear D gene. CDR1 MNHEY and CDR2 SMNVEV come from the germline V gene (reference sequence). This CDR3 contains 13 residues. V was cut by 8 bases and J by 0 bases, with 10 bases left in between. The CDR3 protein is CASALRANYGYTF. The CDR3 bases are TGTGCCAGCGCCCTCCGTGCTAACTATGGCTACACCTTC.

The V call is TRBV11-2, the J call TRBJ2-7, with 7 positions matching TRBD1. Germline V lookup: CDR1 SGHAT, CDR2 FQNNGV. The CDR3 is made up of 13 amino acids. J gave up 2 bases and V 5 bases, and 3 bases lay outside the gene matches. CDR3 amino acids: CASSEGGAYEQYF. For the CDR3, the DNA is TGTGCCAGCAGCGAAGGGGGCGCCTACGAGCAGTACTTC.

The chain has TRBV6-5 and TRBJ1-2; TRBD1 is a possible D gene (5 bases). Trimming took 5 bases from V and 5 from J, leaving 18 bases between them. Germline V CDR1 and CDR2: MNHEY, SVGAGI. The CDR3 runs to 15 residues. The CDR3 bases are TGTGCCAGCAGTCCTGCGGGCAGGGCAGCATATGGCTACACCTTC. Translating gives CASSPAGRAAYGYTF.